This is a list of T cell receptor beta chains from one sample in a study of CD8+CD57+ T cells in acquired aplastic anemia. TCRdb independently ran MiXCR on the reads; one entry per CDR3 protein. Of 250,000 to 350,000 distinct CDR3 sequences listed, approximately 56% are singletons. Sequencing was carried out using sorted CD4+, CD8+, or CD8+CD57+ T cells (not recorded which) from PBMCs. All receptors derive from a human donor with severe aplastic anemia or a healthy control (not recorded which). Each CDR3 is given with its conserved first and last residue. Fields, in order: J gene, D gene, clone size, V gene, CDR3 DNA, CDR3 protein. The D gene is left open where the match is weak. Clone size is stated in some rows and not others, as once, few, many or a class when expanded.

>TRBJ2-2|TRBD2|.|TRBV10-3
TGTGCCATCAGTGGTGTGTGGACTAGCGGGGGGGCCACCGGGGAGCTGTTTTTT
CAISGVWTSGGATGELFF
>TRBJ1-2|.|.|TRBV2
TGTGCCAGCACCGAAGTTGGCTACACCTTC
CASTEVGYTF
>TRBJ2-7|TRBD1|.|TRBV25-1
TGTGCCAGCAGCCTCGGACAGGGGCGGCACTACGAGCAGTACTTC
CASSLGQGRHYEQYF
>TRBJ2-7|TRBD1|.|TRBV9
TGTGCCAGCAGCGTAGGGGACAGGGCCTACGAGCAGTACTTC
CASSVGDRAYEQYF
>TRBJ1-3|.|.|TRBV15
TGTGCCACCAGCAGAGATTTCATTATGGGGACAAGTTCTGGAGACACCATATATTTT
CATSRDFIMGTSSGDTIYF
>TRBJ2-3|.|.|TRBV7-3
TGTGCCAGCCTGTTTCCGGACACAGATACGCAGTATTTT
CASLFPDTDTQYF
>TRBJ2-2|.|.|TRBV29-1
TGCAGCGTTAGAGGGAACACCGGGGAGCTGTTTTTT
CSVRGNTGELFF
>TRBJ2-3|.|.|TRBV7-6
TGTGCCAGCAGCGTACGCTCGGGGACAGATACGCAGTATTTT
CASSVRSGTDTQYF
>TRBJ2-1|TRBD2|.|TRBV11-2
TGTGCCAGCAGTCGTAGACTAGCGGAATCCTACAATGAGCAGTTCTTC
CASSRRLAESYNEQFF
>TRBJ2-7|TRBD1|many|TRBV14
TGTGCCAGCAGCCAATGGACAGGGGGTTGGTCCAAGGAGCAGTACTTC
CASSQWTGGWSKEQYF
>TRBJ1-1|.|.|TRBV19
TGTGCCAGTAGTATAGGTCAGGGGACGAACACTGAAGCTTTCTTT
CASSIGQGTNTEAFF
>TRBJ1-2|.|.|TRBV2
TGTGCCAGCAGTGAGGAGCAGGGAGTAGATGGCTACACCTTC
CASSEEQGVDGYTF
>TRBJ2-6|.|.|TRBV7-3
TGTGCCAGCAGCTTAGGGATGGGGCTAGGGGCCAACGTCCTGACTTTC
CASSLGMGLGANVLTF
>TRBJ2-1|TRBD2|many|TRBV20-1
TGCAGTGCTACGCGGGGGTCCGCCTACAATGAGCAGTTCTTC
CSATRGSAYNEQFF
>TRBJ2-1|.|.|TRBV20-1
TGCAGTGCTCGGGGACCAAGCTCCTACAATGAGCAGTTCTTC
CSARGPSSYNEQFF
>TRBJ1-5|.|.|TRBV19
TGTGCCAGTAGTTCTAGGGACTTCAATCAGCCCCAGCATTTT
CASSSRDFNQPQHF
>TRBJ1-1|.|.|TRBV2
TGTGCCAGCAGTGAAAAGGGAGACACTGAAGCTTTCTTT
CASSEKGDTEAFF
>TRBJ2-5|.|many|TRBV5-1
TGCGCCAGCAGCTTGGATCGCGGGGGCCTTCAAGAGACCCAGTACTTC
CASSLDRGGLQETQYF
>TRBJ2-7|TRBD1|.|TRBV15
TGTGCCACCAGCAGAGCGAAGGACAGGGGTTACGAGCAGTACTTC
CATSRAKDRGYEQYF
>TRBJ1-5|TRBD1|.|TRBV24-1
TGTGCCACCAGTGATCCCGGGACAGGGGGGCAGCCCCAGCATTTT
CATSDPGTGGQPQHF
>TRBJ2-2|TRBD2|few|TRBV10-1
TGCGCCAGCAGGGGTAGGGAGGGCACCGGGGAGCTGTTTTTT
CASRGREGTGELFF
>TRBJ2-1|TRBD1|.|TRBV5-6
TGTGCCAGCAGAGGAGAGACAGGGAGCTCCTACAATGAGCAGTTCTTC
CASRGETGSSYNEQFF
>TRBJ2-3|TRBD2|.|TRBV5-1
TGTGCCAGCAGCCCAGTCGGACTAGCAAGGGCAGATACGCAGTATTTT
CASSPVGLARADTQYF
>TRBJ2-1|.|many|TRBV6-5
TGTGCCAGCAGTCCCCTGGTCCACAATGAGCAGTTCTTC
CASSPLVHNEQFF
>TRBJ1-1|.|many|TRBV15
TGTGCCACCAGCAGAGGGACGAACACTGAAGCTTTCTTT
CATSRGTNTEAFF
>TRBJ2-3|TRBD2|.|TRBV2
TGTGCCAGCGCAGGGACTAGCGCCAGGGCCCAAAACACAGATACGCAGTATTTT
CASAGTSARAQNTDTQYF
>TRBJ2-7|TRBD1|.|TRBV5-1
TGCGCCAGCAGCTTGAGTCCGGGACAGGACTACGAGCAGTACTTC
CASSLSPGQDYEQYF
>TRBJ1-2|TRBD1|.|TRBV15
TGTGCCACCAGCACCCCGGGACAGCTCAACCCCTATGGCTACACCTTC
CATSTPGQLNPYGYTF
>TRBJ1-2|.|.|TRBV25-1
TGTGCCAGCAGTAGGGACATTACCTATGGCTACACCTTC
CASSRDITYGYTF
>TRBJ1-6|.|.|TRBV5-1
TGCGCCAGCAGCTCTCAGGACATGATGGGGCCCCTCCACTTT
CASSSQDMMGPLHF
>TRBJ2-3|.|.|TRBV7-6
TGTGCCAGCAGCTTACCTGGCGGACGCACAGATACGCAGTATTTT
CASSLPGGRTDTQYF
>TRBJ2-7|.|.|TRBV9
TGTGCCAGCAGCCAAGTTACGGCCCAGGAGCCCTCCTACGAGCAGTACTTC
CASSQVTAQEPSYEQYF